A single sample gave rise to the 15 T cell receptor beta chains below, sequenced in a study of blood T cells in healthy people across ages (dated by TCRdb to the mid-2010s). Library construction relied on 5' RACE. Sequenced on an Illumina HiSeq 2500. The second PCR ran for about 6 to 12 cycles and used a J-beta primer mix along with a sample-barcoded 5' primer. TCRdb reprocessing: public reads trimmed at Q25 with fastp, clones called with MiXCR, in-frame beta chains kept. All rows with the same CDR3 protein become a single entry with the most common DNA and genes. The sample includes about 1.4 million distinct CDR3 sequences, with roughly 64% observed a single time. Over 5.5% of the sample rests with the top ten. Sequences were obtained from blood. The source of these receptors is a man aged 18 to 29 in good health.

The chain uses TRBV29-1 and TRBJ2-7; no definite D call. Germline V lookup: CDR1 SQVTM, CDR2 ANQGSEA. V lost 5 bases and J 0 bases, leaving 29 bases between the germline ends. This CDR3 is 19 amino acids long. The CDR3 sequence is CSVLMLNVEAARPSYEQYF. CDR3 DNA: TGCAGCGTTTTAATGTTAAATGTTGAGGCAGCCCGACCCTCCTACGAGCAGTACTTC.

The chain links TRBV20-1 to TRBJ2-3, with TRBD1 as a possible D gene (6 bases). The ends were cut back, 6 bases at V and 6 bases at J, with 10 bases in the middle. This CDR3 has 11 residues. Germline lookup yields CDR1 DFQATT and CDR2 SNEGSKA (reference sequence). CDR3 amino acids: CSAKRGDTQYF. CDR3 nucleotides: TGCAGTGCAAAGAGGGGGGATACGCAGTATTTT.

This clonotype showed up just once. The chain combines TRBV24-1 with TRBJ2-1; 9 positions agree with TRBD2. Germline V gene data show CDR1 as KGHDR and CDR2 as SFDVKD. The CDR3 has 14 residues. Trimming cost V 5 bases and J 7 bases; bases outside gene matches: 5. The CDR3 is CATSAAGGPNEQFF. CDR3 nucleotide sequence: TGTGCCACCAGTGCGGCGGGAGGGCCAAATGAGCAGTTCTTC.

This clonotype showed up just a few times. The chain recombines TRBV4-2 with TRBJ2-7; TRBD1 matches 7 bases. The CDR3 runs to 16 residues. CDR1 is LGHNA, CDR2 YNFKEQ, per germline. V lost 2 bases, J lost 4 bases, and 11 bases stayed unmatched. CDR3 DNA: TGTGCCAGCAGCCAACTAAGGACAGGTGAGGAGTACGAGCAGTACTTC. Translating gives CASSQLRTGEEYEQYF.

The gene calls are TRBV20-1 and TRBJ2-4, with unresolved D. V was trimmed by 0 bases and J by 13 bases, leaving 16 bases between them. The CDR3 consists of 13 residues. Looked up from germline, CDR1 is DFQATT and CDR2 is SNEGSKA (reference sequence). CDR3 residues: CSARDLLEKGQYF. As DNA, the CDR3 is TGCAGTGCTAGAGATCTCTTAGAAAAAGGGCAGTACTTC.

CDR3 amino acids: CASSYSIRLAGGKGETQYF. The CDR3 region has the DNA TGTGCCAGCAGTTACTCGATTAGGCTAGCGGGAGGAAAGGGGGAGACCCAGTACTTC. This rearrangement joins TRBV6-5 to TRBJ2-5, with 11 bases matching TRBD2. Germline CDR1 and CDR2: MNHEY and SVGAGI. Trimming removed 0 bases from V and 5 bases from J; junction bases left unmatched: 14. The length of the CDR3 is 19 residues.

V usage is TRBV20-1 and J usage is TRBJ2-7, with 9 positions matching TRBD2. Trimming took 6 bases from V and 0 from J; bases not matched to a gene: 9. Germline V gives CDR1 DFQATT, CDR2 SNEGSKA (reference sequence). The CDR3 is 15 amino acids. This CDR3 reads CSAGERLADSYEQYF. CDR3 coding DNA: TGCAGTGCGGGGGAACGACTAGCGGACTCCTACGAGCAGTACTTC.

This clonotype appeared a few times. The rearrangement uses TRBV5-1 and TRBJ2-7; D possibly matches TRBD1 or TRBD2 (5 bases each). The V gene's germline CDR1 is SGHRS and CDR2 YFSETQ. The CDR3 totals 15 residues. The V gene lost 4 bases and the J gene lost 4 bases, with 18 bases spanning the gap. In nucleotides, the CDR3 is TGCGCCAGCAGCCCCGAGGGGCGGACGGCTTACGAGCAGTACTTC. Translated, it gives CASSPEGRTAYEQYF.

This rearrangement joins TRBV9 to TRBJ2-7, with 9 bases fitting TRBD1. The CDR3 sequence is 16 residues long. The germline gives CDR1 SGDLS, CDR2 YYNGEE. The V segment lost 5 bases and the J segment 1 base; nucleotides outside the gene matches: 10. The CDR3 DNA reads TGTGCCAGCAGTCAAGAAACGGGACAGGGATCCTACGAGCAGTACTTC. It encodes CASSQETGQGSYEQYF.

DNA for the CDR3: TGTGCCAGCAGTGAAGCGGAAACTAGCAGGGGCACAGATACGCAGTATTTT. The encoded protein is CASSEAETSRGTDTQYF. The rearrangement uses TRBV2 and TRBJ2-3; tentative D call: TRBD2 (6 bases). Trimming took off 0 bases at V and 1 base at J, with 14 bases between the two ends. The germline CDR1 and CDR2 sequences are SNHLY and FYNNEI. The CDR3 has 17 amino acids. The full variable domain, completed using reference TRBV2 and TRBJ2-3, is EPEVTQTPSHQVTQMGQEVILRCVPISNHLYFYWYRQILGQKVEFLVSFYNNEISEKSEIFDDQFSVERPDGSNFTLKIRSTKLEDSAMYFCASSEAETSRGTDTQYFGPGTRLTVL.

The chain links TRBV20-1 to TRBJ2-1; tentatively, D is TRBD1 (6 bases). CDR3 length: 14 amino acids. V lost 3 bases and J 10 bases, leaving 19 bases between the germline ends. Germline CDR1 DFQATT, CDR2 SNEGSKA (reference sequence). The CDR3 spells CSASPPGQQIEQFF. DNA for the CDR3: TGCAGTGCTAGCCCCCCGGGACAACAAATCGAGCAGTTCTTC.

CDR3 sequence: CASSGWTGSVYGYTF. As DNA, the CDR3 is TGTGCCAGCAGCGGATGGACAGGGTCGGTCTATGGCTACACCTTC. V gene TRBV9 combines with J gene TRBJ1-2; 8 bases map to TRBD1. J gave up 4 bases and V 3 bases, and 8 bases lay outside the gene matches. CDR3 length: 15 residues. Germline CDR1 is SGDLS and CDR2 is YYNGEE.

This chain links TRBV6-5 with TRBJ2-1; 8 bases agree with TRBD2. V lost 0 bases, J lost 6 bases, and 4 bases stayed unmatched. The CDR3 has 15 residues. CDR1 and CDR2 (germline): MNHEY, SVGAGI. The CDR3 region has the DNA TGTGCCAGCAGTTACTCTGGAGCGGGAGTCAATGAGCAGTTCTTC. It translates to CASSYSGAGVNEQFF.

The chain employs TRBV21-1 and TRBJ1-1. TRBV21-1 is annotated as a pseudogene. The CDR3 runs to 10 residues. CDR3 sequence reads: CARKTEAAFF. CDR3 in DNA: TGTGCCAGAAAAACCGAGGCGGCTTTCTTT.

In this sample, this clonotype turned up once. As DNA, the CDR3 is TGTGCCAGCAGCCAGCCGTTGACGACGGAGAGCTCTGGAAACACCATATATTTT. Protein sequence: CASSQPLTTESSGNTIYF. The gene calls are TRBV27 and TRBJ1-3; no firm D call. With 6 bases removed from V and 0 bases from J, the gap between germline ends came to 21 bases. The CDR3 spans 18 residues. Germline V lookup: CDR1 MNHEY, CDR2 SMNVEV (reference sequence).